This T cell receptor (beta chain) was sequenced for a study of T-cell reconstitution after alpha-beta-depleted transplantation in children. Germline CDR1 and CDR2: SGHVS and FNYEAQ. V was cut by 5 bases and J by 2 bases, with 24 bases left in between. There are 18 residues in the CDR3. Whole-study findings and limits: High day-60 TCRbeta diversity in some patients came from surviving recipient T cells and thymic progenitors. T-cell numbers and diversity one year post-transplant derived largely from freshly generated T cells. At around two months after transplant, the alpha-beta T cells were reportedly derived from several hundred expanded clones that came from non-depleted graft cells.

Concerning this clonotype itself: Its cognate antigen is unknown.

The TCRbeta library was prepared with unique molecular identifiers. Each CDR3 protein is one row after TCRdb ran MiXCR on the PCR reads. The table has about 640,000 distinct CDR3 sequences, 10% to 15% seen once. This specimen consisted of PBMCs, mostly from graft donor cells, obtained 360 days after TCRalphabeta/CD19-depleted stem cell transplant. The clonotype originates from a male patient younger than 18 who had a stem cell transplant for acute myeloid leukemia, so the T cells may come from the graft donor. The genes are TRBV7-6 and TRBJ2-5; maybe TRBD2 (7 bases). The CDR3 sequence: CASSPSNAGALRQETQYF. The CDR3 DNA reads TGTGCCAGCAGCCCTAGTAATGCGGGGGCGCTTAGGCAAGAGACCCAGTACTTC.